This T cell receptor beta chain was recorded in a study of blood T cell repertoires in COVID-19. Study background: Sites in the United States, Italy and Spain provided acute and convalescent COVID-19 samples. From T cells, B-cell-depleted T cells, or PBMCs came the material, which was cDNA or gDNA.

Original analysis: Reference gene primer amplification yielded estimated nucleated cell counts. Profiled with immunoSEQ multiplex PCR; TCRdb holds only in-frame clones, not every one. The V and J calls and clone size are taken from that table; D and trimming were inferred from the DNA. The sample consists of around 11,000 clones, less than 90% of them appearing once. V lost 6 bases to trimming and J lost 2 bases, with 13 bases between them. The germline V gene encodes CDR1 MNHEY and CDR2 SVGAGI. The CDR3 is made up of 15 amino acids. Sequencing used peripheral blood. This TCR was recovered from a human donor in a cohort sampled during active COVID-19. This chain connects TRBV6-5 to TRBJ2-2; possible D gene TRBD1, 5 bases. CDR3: CASRGDLLNTGELFF. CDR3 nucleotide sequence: TGTGCCAGCAGAGGGGATCTTCTTAACACCGGGGAGCTGTTTTTT.